These 11 T cell receptor beta chains came from one sample sequenced in a study of T cells in Graves' hyperthyroidism and ophthalmopathy. There were TCR beta CDR3 regions amplified from RNA transcripts. First-round RT-PCR with HTBI primers amplified the TCR CDR3 region. One entry per CDR3 protein, called by TCRdb with MiXCR from the multiplex PCR reads. The profile shows 250,000 to 300,000 distinct CDR3 sequences, roughly 15% of them singletons. Input material: blood. The receptors were gathered from a woman aged 50 to 60 with Graves' hyperthyroidism that later progressed to Graves' ophthalmopathy.

Ten or more counts support this clonotype. The chain couples TRBV28 to TRBJ2-3; unclear D gene. Trimming removed 8 bases from V and 1 base from J, with 16 bases in between. This CDR3 is 15 amino acids long. CDR1 MDHEN and CDR2 SYDVKM come from the germline V gene. CDR3 residues: CASLGLGKGTDTQYF. The CDR3, as DNA: TGTGCCAGCTTGGGCCTTGGAAAGGGCACAGATACGCAGTATTTT.

This clonotype was seen repeatedly, ten times or more. This chain uses TRBV2 with TRBJ2-1; 9 nucleotides agree with TRBD1. J lost 12 bases, V lost 6 bases, and 3 bases had no gene match. There are 11 residues in the CDR3. Germline loops: CDR1 SNHLY, CDR2 FYNNEI. The CDR3 DNA follows: TGTGCCAGCAGCGGGGACAGGGTGCAGTTCTTC. It is translated as CASSGDRVQFF.

This clonotype came up many times. The chain recombines TRBV2 with TRBJ2-5, with 7 bases fitting TRBD2. J lost 3 bases, V lost 10 bases, and 5 bases had no gene match. CDR3 length: 12 residues. Germline CDR1 and CDR2: SNHLY and FYNNEI. The CDR3 DNA follows: TGTGCCACCTGGGGGGGAAAAGAGACCCAGTACTTC. It is translated as CATWGGKETQYF.

This clonotype was picked up many times. The CDR3 loop reads CAISDPLGRAFF. CDR3 DNA: TGTGCCATCAGTGACCCGTTGGGGAGGGCTTTCTTT. This chain uses TRBV10-3 with TRBJ1-1, with D unresolved. The germline CDR1 and CDR2 sequences are ENHRY and SYGVKD. The ends were cut back, 3 bases at V and 11 bases at J, with 13 bases in the middle. The CDR3 is made up of 12 amino acids.

This clonotype showed up many times. The rearrangement joins TRBV28 to TRBJ2-5, with 11 positions matching TRBD2. V dropped 5 bases and J dropped 14; count of bases not matched to a gene: 16. Germline CDR1 and CDR2: MDHEN and SYDVKM. The CDR3 is made up of 15 amino acids. DNA for the CDR3: TGTGCCAGCAGTGAGGCACTAGCGGGAGCCTCTTGTCCTTACTTC. The encoded protein is CASSEALAGASCPYF.

This clonotype occurred many times. The CDR3 DNA follows: TGTGCCAGCGTCGGAACTAGGGGGGGCGCCTACGAGCAGTACTTC. Its protein is CASVGTRGGAYEQYF. The rearrangement links TRBV7-2 to TRBJ2-7; TRBD2 is a possible D gene (7 bases). Trimming removed 8 bases at V and 2 bases at J, with 19 bases between. Germline V CDR1 and CDR2: SGHTA, FQGNSA. This CDR3 contains 15 residues. The full variable domain, completed using reference TRBV7-2 and TRBJ2-7, is GAGVSQSPSNKVTEKGKDVELRCDPISGHTALYWYRQSLGQGLEFLIYFQGNSAPDKSGLPSDRFSAERTGGSVSTLTIQRTQQEDSAVYLCASVGTRGGAYEQYFGPGTRLTVT.

This chain uses TRBV6-4 with TRBJ2-3; the D is unclear. CDR3 length: 14 amino acids. Germline lookup yields CDR1 MRHNA and CDR2 SNTAGT. Trimming left V 3 bases short and J 8 bases short, with 15 bases between. CDR3 residues: CASSELGVGRTQYF. CDR3 in DNA: TGTGCCAGCAGTGAGCTAGGAGTGGGTCGTACGCAGTATTTT.

This clonotype was detected a few times. A much larger clone sits a single nucleotide away, making a read error possible. The chain uses TRBV6-2 or TRBV6-3 and TRBJ2-1; TRBD2 might be the D (6 bases). The CDR3 totals 15 residues. Looked up from germline, CDR1 is MNHEY and CDR2 is SVGEGT. The CDR3 loop is CASAMGGPSYNGQFF. DNA for the CDR3: TGTGCCAGCGCCATGGGGGGACCCTCCTACAATGGGCAGTTCTTC.

This clonotype has ten or more counts. This sequence joins TRBV7-8 and TRBJ2-1, with TRBD2 matching 7 bases. The germline gives CDR1 SGHVS, CDR2 FQNEAQ. V gave up 5 bases and J gave up 12 bases; unmatched junction bases: 10. The CDR3 has 13 amino acids. For the CDR3, the DNA is TGTGCCAGCAGCCCGAGGGGCGGGAGAGGGCAGTTCTTC. Translation gives CASSPRGGRGQFF.

This clonotype was seen only a few times. V usage is TRBV4-1 and J usage is TRBJ1-5; D ambiguous. V shed 2 bases and J shed 0 bases, with 17 bases lying between them. The CDR3 has 18 residues. Germline values: CDR1 MGHRA, CDR2 YSYEKL. The chain's CDR3 is CASSQLPGYHYSNQPQHF. The CDR3 nucleotides read TGCGCCAGCAGCCAACTCCCGGGGTACCATTATAGCAATCAGCCCCAGCATTTT.

In regard to this clonotype: A much bigger clone sits one base away, suggesting this may be a read error. This chain joins TRBV5-6 and TRBJ2-5, with D possibly TRBD2 on 6 matching bases. Germline V gives CDR1 SGHDT, CDR2 YYEEEE. The CDR3 loop spans 13 amino acids. Written as DNA, the CDR3 is TGTACCAGCAGCTTTGGGAGGATGGAGACCCAGTACTTC. It translates to CTSSFGRMETQYF. The variable domain in full, with the rest retrieved from reference TRBV5-6 and TRBJ2-5, is DAGVTQSPTHLIKTRGQQVTLRCSPKSGHDTVSWYQQALGQGPQFIFQYYEEEERQRGNFPDRFSGHQFPNYSSELNVNALLLGDSALYLCTSSFGRMETQYFGPGTRLLVL.